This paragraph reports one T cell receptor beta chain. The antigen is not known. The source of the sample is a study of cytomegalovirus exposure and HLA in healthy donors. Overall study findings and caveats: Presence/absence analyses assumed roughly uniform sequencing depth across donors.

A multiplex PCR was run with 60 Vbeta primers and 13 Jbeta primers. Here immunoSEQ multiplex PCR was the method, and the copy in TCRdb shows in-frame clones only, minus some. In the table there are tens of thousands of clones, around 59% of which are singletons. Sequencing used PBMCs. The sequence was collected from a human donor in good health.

CDR3 loop: CASSPRTGTSFSDYGYTF. In nucleotides, the CDR3 is TGCGCCAGCAGCCCTAGGACAGGAACTAGTTTTAGCGACTATGGCTACACCTTC. The chain employs TRBV10-1 and TRBJ1-2; 7 bases align to TRBD1. Trimming took 6 bases from V and 3 from J; bases not matched to a gene: 19. Germline V gene data show CDR1 as WNHNN and CDR2 as SYGVQD (reference sequence). This CDR3 has 18 amino acids.